Below are 28 T cell receptor beta chains sequenced from a single sample in a study of control samples from healthy donors and cancer patients (dated by TCRdb to 2018 to 2021). The receptor library was made with the immunoSEQ multiplex PCR assay. The table comes from immuneACCESS by way of TCRdb, which keeps in-frame sequences with V and J called. Part of the clones is missing from these tables; in studies checked, under half for an unresolved V gene and the rest for unknown reasons. The sample table contains roughly 160,000 clones; only one count was recorded for about 94% of them. Of the sample, around 15% falls within the top ten clones. Specimen: PBMCs. Receptor source: a man aged 60 to 75 with colorectal cancer.

The rearrangement uses TRBV19 and TRBJ1-1, with 10 positions matching TRBD1. The CDR3 is made up of 17 amino acids. The V and J ends lost 3 bases and 5 bases, in that order; junction bases with no gene match: 12. Germline lookup yields CDR1 LNHDA and CDR2 SQIVND (reference sequence). The CDR3 sequence is CASSMTTPGQGRTEAFF. Here the CDR3 DNA reads TGTGCCAGTAGTATGACAACCCCGGGACAGGGGAGGACTGAAGCTTTCTTT.

This chain uses TRBV6-4 with TRBJ2-1; 8 nucleotides line up with TRBD2. In germline, CDR1 is MRHNA, CDR2 SNTAGT. The CDR3 spans 15 residues. V shed 2 bases, J shed 6 bases, and the junction held 6 bases outside the gene matches. The CDR3: CASSDQAGVSNEQFF. CDR3 coding DNA: TGTGCCAGCAGTGACCAAGCGGGGGTCTCCAATGAGCAGTTCTTC.

CDR3 protein: CASQYSNQPQHF. CDR3 sequence (DNA): TGCGCCAGCCAGTATAGCAATCAGCCCCAGCATTTT. The rearrangement uses TRBV5-1 and TRBJ1-5; D not certain. Germline-derived CDR1 and CDR2 are SGHRS and YFSETQ. CDR3 length equals 12 residues. With 7 bases removed from V and 0 bases from J, the gap between germline ends came to 5 bases.

This clone was seen only once. The CDR3 DNA follows: TGTGCCAGCAGCCTAAACCCGGGACAGGGGAATCCCCAGCATTTT. It yields the protein CASSLNPGQGNPQHF. The chain uses TRBV6-5 and TRBJ1-5; 10 bases match TRBD1. CDR3 size: 15 residues. After removal of 6 bases from V and 10 bases from J, the junction contained 12 bases not matched to a gene. Germline-derived CDR1 and CDR2 are MNHEY and SVGAGI.

V and J are TRBV11-2 and TRBJ2-5; no clear D. The CDR3 covers 16 residues. In germline, CDR1 is SGHAT, CDR2 FQNNGV. V was shortened by 5 bases and J by 5 bases, with 21 bases between the two germline ends. CDR3 coding DNA: TGTGCCAGCAGCCCAGTCGCGAGCGCAACACTGGAGACCCAGTACTTC. This translates into CASSPVASATLETQYF.

V gene TRBV5-1 combines with J gene TRBJ1-3; D remains ambiguous. From germline, CDR1 is SGHRS and CDR2 YFSETQ. The CDR3 is 16 residues long. Trimming took 0 bases from V and 0 from J, leaving 10 bases between them. The CDR3 region has the DNA TGCGCCAGCAGCTTGGATGGCAGCCACTCTGGAAACACCATATATTTT. It is translated as CASSLDGSHSGNTIYF.

This chain connects TRBV9 to TRBJ2-1, with no clear D. The germline V gene encodes CDR1 SGDLS and CDR2 YYNGEE. V was shortened by 0 bases and J by 4 bases, with 11 bases between the two germline ends. This CDR3 spans 15 amino acids. CDR3 sequence (DNA): TGTGCCAGCAGCGTAGAAGGCCAACAGTACAATGAGCAGTTCTTC. This codes for CASSVEGQQYNEQFF.

The gene calls are TRBV7-6 and TRBJ2-2, with TRBD2 matching over 8 bases. Germline values: CDR1 SGHVS, CDR2 FNYEAQ. This CDR3 contains 15 residues. The V and J ends lost 2 bases and 5 bases, in that order; junction bases with no gene match: 4. The chain's CDR3 is CASSLTGGQTGELFF. CDR3 DNA sequence: TGTGCCAGCAGCTTAACGGGGGGGCAAACCGGGGAGCTGTTTTTT.

This rearrangement joins TRBV28 to TRBJ2-7, with TRBD1 identical over 12 bases. CDR1 and CDR2 from the germline V gene are MDHEN and SYDVKM. V shed 7 bases, J shed 7 bases, and the junction held 8 bases outside the gene matches. CDR3 size: 14 residues. CDR3 DNA sequence: TGTGCCAGCACCTCGGGACAGGGGGCCTGGGAGCAGTACTTC. It encodes CASTSGQGAWEQYF.

This rearrangement joins TRBV19 to TRBJ1-5, with a tentative D call TRBD1 (6 bases). Germline assignment: CDR1 LNHDA and CDR2 SQIVND (reference sequence). The CDR3 has 13 amino acids. Trimming took off 9 bases at V and 4 bases at J, with 13 bases between the two ends. DNA for the CDR3: TGTGCCAGCCTCAGACAGGCTAATCAGCCCCAGCATTTT. It yields the protein CASLRQANQPQHF.

V and J are TRBV4-1 and TRBJ2-5, with D possibly being TRBD1 or TRBD2 (5 bases each). With 0 bases removed from V and 5 bases from J, the gap between germline ends came to 16 bases. The V gene's germline CDR1 is MGHRA and CDR2 YSYEKL. The CDR3 sequence is 16 residues long. The CDR3 region is CASSQDPLGREETQYF. CDR3 sequence (DNA): TGCGCCAGCAGCCAAGACCCATTGGGCAGGGAGGAGACCCAGTACTTC.

J is TRBJ1-1 and V is TRBV11-2; no definite D call. V was cut by 0 bases and J by 4 bases, with 15 bases left in between. The CDR3 has 16 amino acids. CDR1 is SGHAT, CDR2 FQNNGV, per germline. CDR3 nucleotides: TGTGCCAGCAGCTTAGATGCGGCAGTGCGGGGCACTGAAGCTTTCTTT. Residues: CASSLDAAVRGTEAFF.

The chain couples TRBV30 to TRBJ2-2; a weak D match, TRBD2 (6 bases). The germline gives CDR1 GTSNPN, CDR2 SVGIG (reference sequence). The germline V and J ends were trimmed by 4 bases and 4 bases, with 10 bases remaining between them. CDR3 size: 13 residues. The CDR3 bases are TGTGCCTGGAACCGGGGGAGCACCGGGGAGCTGTTTTTT. Translation: CAWNRGSTGELFF.

Here the CDR3 DNA reads TGTGCCAGCAGCCCCACCGGGTATGGGGGGCCTAAAACCGGGGAGCTGTTTTTT. It translates to CASSPTGYGGPKTGELFF. The chain carries TRBV7-2 and TRBJ2-2; possibly TRBD1 or TRBD2 for D (6 bases each). This CDR3 spans 18 amino acids. The germline V gene has CDR1 SGHTA and CDR2 FQGNSA. V lost 5 bases and J 5 bases, leaving 24 bases between the germline ends.

The chain carries TRBV27 and TRBJ2-5, with D perhaps matching TRBD1 or TRBD2 (6 bases each). The V and J ends lost 6 bases and 5 bases respectively, with 13 bases between them. The CDR3 covers 13 residues. The germline gives CDR1 MNHEY, CDR2 SMNVEV (reference sequence). CDR3 sequence: CASRPRGGETQYF. The CDR3, as DNA: TGTGCCAGCAGGCCTCGAGGGGGGGAGACCCAGTACTTC.

The chain recombines TRBV19 with TRBJ1-5; tentative D call: TRBD1 (5 bases). Per germline, CDR1 LNHDA and CDR2 SQIVND (reference sequence). With 3 bases removed from V and 3 bases from J, the gap between germline ends came to 24 bases. The length of the CDR3 is 19 residues. CDR3 sequence: CASSMGVSNGVVYNQPQHF. The DNA of the CDR3 is TGTGCCAGTAGTATGGGGGTCAGCAACGGCGTAGTTTACAATCAGCCCCAGCATTTT.

This clone was detected once. This CDR3 is CASSPSDRVNYGYTF. The CDR3 DNA reads TGTGCCAGTAGTCCGTCGGACAGGGTTAACTATGGCTACACCTTC. The chain employs TRBV19 and TRBJ1-2; TRBD1 matches 8 bases. The CDR3 has 15 amino acids. The trim removed 5 bases at V and 1 base at J, leaving 6 bases unmatched. Germline CDR1 is LNHDA and CDR2 is SQIVND (reference sequence).

The chain has TRBV5-6 and TRBJ1-1; TRBD1 might be the D (5 bases). The CDR3 has 15 amino acids. Trimming removed 2 bases at V and 0 bases at J, with 11 bases between. Germline-derived CDR1 and CDR2 are SGHDT and YYEEEE. CDR3 coding DNA: TGTGCCAGCAGCTTTGGACAAGCCCTGAACACTGAAGCTTTCTTT. Its protein is CASSFGQALNTEAFF. The full variable domain, rest sourced from reference TRBV5-6 and TRBJ1-1, is DAGVTQSPTHLIKTRGQQVTLRCSPKSGHDTVSWYQQALGQGPQFIFQYYEEEERQRGNFPDRFSGHQFPNYSSELNVNALLLGDSALYLCASSFGQALNTEAFFGQGTRLTVV.

V and J are TRBV6-2 or TRBV6-3 and TRBJ1-5; D gene uncertain. The CDR3 loop spans 14 amino acids. The V gene lost 5 bases and the J gene lost 0 bases, with 8 bases spanning the gap. The germline V gene has CDR1 MNHEY and CDR2 SVGEGT. The CDR3 bases are TGTGCCAGCAGTCTAACCAGTAGCAATCAGCCCCAGCATTTT. Its translation is CASSLTSSNQPQHF.

This clone was seen just once. The chain combines TRBV3-1 (or the pseudogene TRBV3-2) with TRBJ2-2; no firm D call. The CDR3 has 16 amino acids. V was shortened by 0 bases and J by 6 bases, with 14 bases between the two germline ends. Germline CDR1 reads LGHDT; CDR2 reads YNNKEL (reference sequence). CDR3 residues: CASSQEAQVKAGELFF. The CDR3 DNA follows: TGTGCCAGCAGCCAAGAAGCCCAGGTTAAGGCCGGGGAGCTGTTTTTT.

The chain combines TRBV5-1 with TRBJ1-3, with 8 positions matching TRBD1. The V gene's germline CDR1 is SGHRS and CDR2 YFSETQ. This CDR3 comprises 15 residues. V lost 3 bases to trimming and J lost 3 bases; unmatched junction nucleotides: 5. CDR3: CASSSGQGGGNTIYF. The CDR3 DNA sequence: TGCGCCAGCAGCTCCGGACAGGGCGGTGGAAACACCATATATTTT.

The chain recombines TRBV19 with TRBJ1-1; D gene unclear. V lost 4 bases to trimming and J lost 3 bases, with 6 bases between them. Germline V gene data show CDR1 as LNHDA and CDR2 as SQIVND (reference sequence). There are 12 residues in the CDR3. The DNA of the CDR3 is TGTGCCAGTAGTAACCAGCACACTGAAGCTTTCTTT. It translates to CASSNQHTEAFF.

This chain connects TRBV13 to TRBJ2-6; D gene unclear. Trimming shortened V by 3 bases and J by 0 bases, and 12 bases separated the two germline ends. The CDR3 extends over 17 amino acids. Germline V gene lookup returns CDR1 PRHDT and CDR2 FYEKMQ (reference sequence). Written as DNA, the CDR3 is TGTGCCAGCAGCTTTAATCCCAAAGTCTCTGGGGCCAACGTCCTGACTTTC. This encodes CASSFNPKVSGANVLTF. The entire variable domain, with the rest obtained from reference TRBV13 and TRBJ2-6, is as follows: AAGVIQSPRHLIKEKRETATLKCYPIPRHDTVYWYQQGPGQDPQFLISFYEKMQSDKGSIPDRFSAQQFSDYHSELNMSSLELGDSALYFCASSFNPKVSGANVLTFGAGSRLTVL.

CDR3 protein: CASSYGPGNTEAFF. Here the CDR3 DNA reads TGTGCCAGCAGTTACGGGCCGGGGAACACTGAAGCTTTCTTT. The chain has TRBV6-6 and TRBJ1-1; no firm D call. The CDR3 has 14 residues. V was shortened by 2 bases and J by 1 base, with 8 bases between the two germline ends. Germline assignment: CDR1 MNHNY and CDR2 SVGAGI (reference sequence).

The rearrangement joins TRBV7-8 to TRBJ2-3; possible D gene TRBD2, 6 bases. V was trimmed by 3 bases and J by 2 bases, leaving 9 bases between them. From germline, CDR1 is SGHVS and CDR2 FQNEAQ. This CDR3 region has 14 residues. In DNA form, the CDR3 reads TGTGCCAGCAGCTTGGGACTTTTCACAGATACGCAGTATTTT. It codes for CASSLGLFTDTQYF.

The gene calls are TRBV5-6 and TRBJ1-4; D is possibly TRBD1 (6 bases). The CDR3 runs 15 residues. V gave up 2 bases and J gave up 0 bases, with 8 bases separating them. Germline CDR1 and CDR2: SGHDT and YYEEEE. The DNA for the CDR3 is TGTGCCAGCAGCTTCCGGACAGCAACTAATGAAAAACTGTTTTTT. Amino acids: CASSFRTATNEKLFF.

The gene calls are TRBV3-1 (or the pseudogene TRBV3-2) and TRBJ2-5; 9 bases agree with TRBD2. CDR3 length equals 13 residues. CDR1 and CDR2 from the germline V gene are LGHDT and YNNKEL (reference sequence). J lost 13 bases, V lost 4 bases, and 10 bases had no gene match. Here the CDR3 DNA reads TGTGCCAGCAGCCGCCAAGCGGGGGGTCCTTGGTACTTC. Its translation is CASSRQAGGPWYF.

The chain recombines TRBV5-6 with TRBJ1-2; D is perhaps TRBD1 (5 bases). V lost 4 bases and J lost 8, with 21 bases in between. This CDR3 is built from 15 residues. Germline V gene data show CDR1 as SGHDT and CDR2 as YYEEEE. The CDR3 region is CASSVGRPRAGGYTF. CDR3 sequence (DNA): TGTGCCAGCAGCGTAGGGAGGCCCAGGGCTGGGGGCTACACCTTC.